This T cell receptor beta chain was recovered during a study of blood T cells in healthy people across ages. Study findings and constraints: The unknown donor CMV status may have confounded expanded clonotype changes. More naive CD4+ cells and higher diversity marked long-lived donors relative to aged donors.

The donors, all healthy, were Caucasians living in Russia, aged 6 to 90. The second PCR ran roughly 7 to 12 cycles with a sample-barcoded 5' primer and J-beta primers. TCRdb reprocessed the 5' RACE reads with MiXCR, giving one entry per CDR3 protein. The sample yields about 640,000 distinct CDR3 sequences, around 54% seen once. Germline CDR1 DFQATT, CDR2 SNEGSKA (reference sequence). The CDR3 extends over 13 amino acids. About this clonotype itself: What it binds is unknown.

This chain connects TRBV20-1 to TRBJ2-5; either TRBD1 or TRBD2 may supply D (5 bases each). Judging by the DNA end, TRBJ2-7 fits better; the J call may be wrong. The receptor was isolated from a man in his sixties in good health. Material: blood. The CDR3 DNA follows: TGCAGTGCCCCTTCCGGGACCGGCTACGAGCAGTACTTC. Translated: CSAPSGTGYEQYF.